This TCR beta chain was identified during a study of shared clonotypes between healthy human individuals. The CDR3 is made up of 15 amino acids. Clones were read by immunoSEQ multiplex PCR, and TCRdb kept only the in-frame ones, dropping some. The sample has over 400,000 clones, approximately 95% seen once. Source material: naive CD4+ T cells sorted from blood. Subset defined: CD45RA+ positively selected. The chain couples TRBV21-1 to TRBJ1-4; the table names TRBD1, a call not compared with the DNA. TRBV21-1 corresponds to a pseudogene. The TCR was taken from a woman aged 30 to 39 in good health. CDR3 region: CASSKQGNGYEKLFF. In DNA, the CDR3 is TGTGCCAGCAGCAAACAGGGAAACGGGTATGAAAAACTGTTTTTT.